The subject of this entry is one T cell receptor beta chain. This entry comes from a study of blood T cell repertoires in COVID-19. Study-level information: The study drew acute and convalescent COVID-19 samples from the United States, Italy and Spain. Sources were T cells, B-cell-depleted T cells, or PBMCs; the material itself was cDNA or gDNA.

Original analysis: Counts of nucleated cells, estimated from reference gene primer amplification, were obtained. Repertoires were generated with immunoSEQ multiplex PCR, while TCRdb's copy carries only in-frame clones and drops some. The DNA was the basis for D and trimming; V, J and clone size are from that table. The sample contains 410,000 or so clones, roughly 90% of which appear only once. The CDR3 totals 18 residues. Trimming stripped 3 bases from V and 1 base from J, with 22 bases between. Looked up from germline, CDR1 is SGHKS and CDR2 is YYEKEE (reference sequence). Seattle participants joined during active infection and were tracked over time.

The origin of this receptor is a woman aged 40 to 49 with COVID-19, enrolled during active disease. Sequences were obtained from peripheral blood. J is TRBJ1-2 and V is TRBV5-5, with TRBD1 as a possible D gene (5 bases). The CDR3 DNA is TGTGCCAGCAGCTCCGACCCCTTTCTGGGGGGGAGTAACTATGGCTACACCTTC. This sequence encodes CASSSDPFLGGSNYGYTF.